The rows below give T cell receptor beta chains drawn from one sample of a study of T cells in Graves' hyperthyroidism and ophthalmopathy. TCRdb itself ran the multiplex PCR reads through MiXCR, one entry per CDR3 protein. The sample lists 490,000 or so distinct CDR3 sequences, about 16% occurring once. Sequencing was carried out using blood. These receptors came from a woman younger than 45 with Graves' ophthalmopathy. Both conserved end residues are part of each CDR3. Fields, in order: CDR3 DNA, CDR3 protein, D gene, clone size, J gene, V gene. The D gene is left open where the match is weak. Size is stated for part of the rows, as once, few or many counts, or as a class when the clone is expanded.

cdr3_nt: TGTGCCATCACCTTATCACTGAACACTGAAGCTTTCTTT; cdr3_aa: CAITLSLNTEAFF; d_call: NA; clone_size: NA; j_call: TRBJ1-1; v_call: TRBV10-3
cdr3_nt: TGTGCCAGTCACCAACCGAGGCACTATGGCTACACCTTC; cdr3_aa: CASHQPRHYGYTF; d_call: NA; clone_size: many; j_call: TRBJ1-2; v_call: TRBV28
cdr3_nt: TGTGCCAGCACCCTTAACCCTGAGCAACGGGGGGCGAGCTCCTACGAGCAGTACTTC; cdr3_aa: CASTLNPEQRGASSYEQYF; d_call: NA; clone_size: many; j_call: TRBJ2-7; v_call: TRBV6-2/TRBV6-3
cdr3_nt: TGTGCCAGCAGCTTAACCGTACAGGATGAGCAGTTCTTC; cdr3_aa: CASSLTVQDEQFF; d_call: NA; clone_size: NA; j_call: TRBJ2-1; v_call: TRBV7-3
cdr3_nt: TGCGCCAGCAGTGCGGAAGGGTTAAATGAACCTAACTACAATGAGCAGTTCTTC; cdr3_aa: CASSAEGLNEPNYNEQFF; d_call: NA; clone_size: many; j_call: TRBJ2-1; v_call: TRBV10-1
cdr3_nt: TGTGCCAGCAGTGACCGACAGGGGAGGCGTGAGCAGTTCTTC; cdr3_aa: CASSDRQGRREQFF; d_call: TRBD1; clone_size: NA; j_call: TRBJ2-1; v_call: TRBV2
cdr3_nt: TGCAGTGCTACAGCGGGCCTAATACCCTACGAGCAGTACTTC; cdr3_aa: CSATAGLIPYEQYF; d_call: NA; clone_size: few; j_call: TRBJ2-7; v_call: TRBV20-1
cdr3_nt: TGTGCCAGCAGCTTAATACACGGGACACTTAATCAGCCCCAGCATTTT; cdr3_aa: CASSLIHGTLNQPQHF; d_call: NA; clone_size: few; j_call: TRBJ1-5; v_call: TRBV7-8
cdr3_nt: TGTGCCAGCAGCCACCAGGGGACAGATACGCAGTATTTT; cdr3_aa: CASSHQGTDTQYF; d_call: NA; clone_size: many; j_call: TRBJ2-3; v_call: TRBV3-1
cdr3_nt: TGTGCCAGCACCCGGGACAGGAAAGGGGAAAAACTGTTTTTT; cdr3_aa: CASTRDRKGEKLFF; d_call: TRBD1; clone_size: NA; j_call: TRBJ1-4; v_call: TRBV12-3/TRBV12-4
cdr3_nt: TGCAGTGCCCCACGAATAGGGCTAGCGAACAATGAGCAGTTCTTC; cdr3_aa: CSAPRIGLANNEQFF; d_call: NA; clone_size: many; j_call: TRBJ2-1; v_call: TRBV20-1
cdr3_nt: TGTGCCTGGACCTCAGGGATAGGTGGAAACACCATATATTTT; cdr3_aa: CAWTSGIGGNTIYF; d_call: NA; clone_size: many; j_call: TRBJ1-3; v_call: TRBV30
cdr3_nt: TGCAGTGCTAGGAAGACTGGGGCCAACGTCCTGACTTTC; cdr3_aa: CSARKTGANVLTF; d_call: NA; clone_size: NA; j_call: TRBJ2-6; v_call: TRBV20-1
cdr3_nt: TGTGCCAGCAGCCAAGCCCACGGGACAGGGATCTTTTCCGGGGAGCTGTTTTTT; cdr3_aa: CASSQAHGTGIFSGELFF; d_call: TRBD1; clone_size: many; j_call: TRBJ2-2; v_call: TRBV3-1
cdr3_nt: TGTGCCAGCAGTCGAGGACTAGCGGGAGGAGAGGGGGGCTCCTACGAGCAGTACTTC; cdr3_aa: CASSRGLAGGEGGSYEQYF; d_call: TRBD2; clone_size: many; j_call: TRBJ2-7; v_call: TRBV27
cdr3_nt: TGTGCCAGCAGCCAAGATCAGAGGGGACTAGCGGGGCGCACAGATACGCAGTATTTT; cdr3_aa: CASSQDQRGLAGRTDTQYF; d_call: TRBD2; clone_size: NA; j_call: TRBJ2-3; v_call: TRBV4-2
cdr3_nt: TGTGCCAGCAGCAAGACAGGGATTCTGGGGGGCTACACCTTC; cdr3_aa: CASSKTGILGGYTF; d_call: TRBD1; clone_size: many; j_call: TRBJ1-2; v_call: TRBV6-1
cdr3_nt: TGCGCCAGCAGCTTGGCCTGGGAGCCCGGGGAGCTGTTTTTT; cdr3_aa: CASSLAWEPGELFF; d_call: NA; clone_size: many; j_call: TRBJ2-2; v_call: TRBV5-1
cdr3_nt: TGTGCCAGCAGCTTAGAGGGGGCTGCCAACGTCCTGACTTTC; cdr3_aa: CASSLEGAANVLTF; d_call: TRBD1; clone_size: many; j_call: TRBJ2-6; v_call: TRBV7-9
cdr3_nt: TGCGCCAGCAGCCACAGGACAGGGAACCCCCTTAACTATGGCTACACCTTC; cdr3_aa: CASSHRTGNPLNYGYTF; d_call: TRBD1; clone_size: many; j_call: TRBJ1-2; v_call: TRBV5-1
cdr3_nt: TGTGCCAGCAGTTTATCGGCAAGCTCTGGAAACACCATATATTTT; cdr3_aa: CASSLSASSGNTIYF; d_call: NA; clone_size: few; j_call: TRBJ1-3; v_call: TRBV27
cdr3_nt: TGTGCCAGCAGACCGAACCTGAACACTGAAGCTTTCTTT; cdr3_aa: CASRPNLNTEAFF; d_call: NA; clone_size: NA; j_call: TRBJ1-1; v_call: TRBV2
cdr3_nt: TGCAGCGTTGGTACAGCGTCAACTAATGAAAAACTGTTTTTT; cdr3_aa: CSVGTASTNEKLFF; d_call: NA; clone_size: few; j_call: TRBJ1-4; v_call: TRBV29-1
cdr3_nt: TGCAGTGCTAGGACGGGCCTGGTCACAGATACGCAGTATTTT; cdr3_aa: CSARTGLVTDTQYF; d_call: NA; clone_size: many; j_call: TRBJ2-3; v_call: TRBV20-1
cdr3_nt: TGTGCCTGGAGTGCCAGACAGGGACAGACCCAGTACTTC; cdr3_aa: CAWSARQGQTQYF; d_call: TRBD1; clone_size: many; j_call: TRBJ2-5; v_call: TRBV30
cdr3_nt: TGTGCCAGCTCTACTACCGGACAGCTTTTCTACACCTTC; cdr3_aa: CASSTTGQLFYTF; d_call: NA; clone_size: NA; j_call: TRBJ1-2; v_call: TRBV19
cdr3_nt: TGTGCCAGCAGTTGGGGGTTACGGGACATCTCCTCTGGGGCCAACGTCCTGACTTTC; cdr3_aa: CASSWGLRDISSGANVLTF; d_call: NA; clone_size: many; j_call: TRBJ2-6; v_call: TRBV28
cdr3_nt: TGTGCCACCAGTGATTGGGGACAGGGGGCAGGTGAGCAGTACTTC; cdr3_aa: CATSDWGQGAGEQYF; d_call: TRBD1; clone_size: many; j_call: TRBJ2-7; v_call: TRBV24-1
cdr3_nt: TGTGCCAGCAGATTAGCGCGGGTCTCCGAGCAGTACTTC; cdr3_aa: CASRLARVSEQYF; d_call: NA; clone_size: many; j_call: TRBJ2-7; v_call: TRBV11-2
cdr3_nt: TGTGCCAGCAGCCCTACTAGCGGGAGAACCGGGGAGCTGTTTTTT; cdr3_aa: CASSPTSGRTGELFF; d_call: TRBD2; clone_size: few; j_call: TRBJ2-2; v_call: TRBV7-9
cdr3_nt: TGTGCCAGCTCTGGAGGGTGGGGGACCCAGTACTTC; cdr3_aa: CASSGGWGTQYF; d_call: NA; clone_size: NA; j_call: TRBJ2-5; v_call: TRBV6-1
cdr3_nt: TGTGCCAGCTCACTCAGGGAGATGAACACTGAAGCTTTCTTT; cdr3_aa: CASSLREMNTEAFF; d_call: NA; clone_size: many; j_call: TRBJ1-1; v_call: TRBV18
cdr3_nt: TGTGCCAGCAGCCCCCTTGGTAGGGGCTCTGGAAACACCATATATTTT; cdr3_aa: CASSPLGRGSGNTIYF; d_call: NA; clone_size: many; j_call: TRBJ1-3; v_call: TRBV7-2
cdr3_nt: TGTGCCAGCAGTTCCCCCGGGGGGAACAACTATGGCTACACCTTC; cdr3_aa: CASSSPGGNNYGYTF; d_call: NA; clone_size: few; j_call: TRBJ1-2; v_call: TRBV28
cdr3_nt: TGTGCCAGCAGTCCGGGACTCTCGAACACTGAAGCTTTCTTT; cdr3_aa: CASSPGLSNTEAFF; d_call: NA; clone_size: many; j_call: TRBJ1-1; v_call: TRBV27
cdr3_nt: TGTGCCAGCAGTCGACGGACAGGGGAAATCTTAGCCAAAAACATTCAGTACTTC; cdr3_aa: CASSRRTGEILAKNIQYF; d_call: TRBD1; clone_size: many; j_call: TRBJ2-4; v_call: TRBV28
cdr3_nt: TGTGCCTGGGACCGGACAGGGAATTCACCCCTCCACTTT; cdr3_aa: CAWDRTGNSPLHF; d_call: TRBD1; clone_size: many; j_call: TRBJ1-6; v_call: TRBV30
cdr3_nt: TGTGCCAGCGGGGACAGGATGAACACTGAAGCTTTCTTT; cdr3_aa: CASGDRMNTEAFF; d_call: TRBD1; clone_size: NA; j_call: TRBJ1-1; v_call: TRBV7-2
cdr3_nt: TGCGCCAGCAGCCAAGTGGAGGGGGCAGGAGATGGCTACACCTTC; cdr3_aa: CASSQVEGAGDGYTF; d_call: TRBD1; clone_size: many; j_call: TRBJ1-2; v_call: TRBV4-1
cdr3_nt: TGTGCCATCAGTGAGACTAGCGGGAGGGAGACCCAGTACTTC; cdr3_aa: CAISETSGRETQYF; d_call: TRBD2; clone_size: NA; j_call: TRBJ2-5; v_call: TRBV10-3
cdr3_nt: TGCAGTGCTAGGTCCGGACTAGCGGGAGGCAACGAGCAGTACTTC; cdr3_aa: CSARSGLAGGNEQYF; d_call: TRBD2; clone_size: NA; j_call: TRBJ2-7; v_call: TRBV20-1
cdr3_nt: TGTGCCAGCAGTTACTCAGAGTCCGGGATCTACAATGAGCAGTTCTTC; cdr3_aa: CASSYSESGIYNEQFF; d_call: NA; clone_size: NA; j_call: TRBJ2-1; v_call: TRBV6-2/TRBV6-3
cdr3_nt: TGTACCAGCAGCTCCGGACGGAACATTCAGTACTTC; cdr3_aa: CTSSSGRNIQYF; d_call: NA; clone_size: NA; j_call: TRBJ2-4; v_call: TRBV12-3/TRBV12-4
cdr3_nt: TGTGCCAGCAGCTTAAGGGGTTACCCCTACAATGAGCAGTTCTTC; cdr3_aa: CASSLRGYPYNEQFF; d_call: NA; clone_size: many; j_call: TRBJ2-1; v_call: TRBV7-3
cdr3_nt: TGTGCCAGCAGCGTAGACGGCGGGGGCCCCCAGCATTTT; cdr3_aa: CASSVDGGGPQHF; d_call: NA; clone_size: NA; j_call: TRBJ1-5; v_call: TRBV9
cdr3_nt: TGTGCCAGCAGCACCTCCGGGACTACATCCGGGGAGCTGTTTTTT; cdr3_aa: CASSTSGTTSGELFF; d_call: TRBD2; clone_size: few; j_call: TRBJ2-2; v_call: TRBV9
cdr3_nt: TGTGCCAGCAGCTTAGCGCTTATCCCCACAGGCGCGGGAGGGGAGCTGTTTTTT; cdr3_aa: CASSLALIPTGAGGELFF; d_call: NA; clone_size: few; j_call: TRBJ2-2; v_call: TRBV11-2
cdr3_nt: TGCAGCGTTGACCGGGAGACAGATACGCAGTATTTT; cdr3_aa: CSVDRETDTQYF; d_call: NA; clone_size: many; j_call: TRBJ2-3; v_call: TRBV29-1
cdr3_nt: TGTGCCAGTCGGACAGGGATTAGCACAGATACGCAGTATTTT; cdr3_aa: CASRTGISTDTQYF; d_call: TRBD1; clone_size: many; j_call: TRBJ2-3; v_call: TRBV12-3/TRBV12-4
cdr3_nt: TGTGCCTGGACGGGGCGCACAGATACGCAGTATTTT; cdr3_aa: CAWTGRTDTQYF; d_call: NA; clone_size: once; j_call: TRBJ2-3; v_call: TRBV30
cdr3_nt: TGTGCCAGCTCACCCGGGGACAGGGTCTACACCTTC; cdr3_aa: CASSPGDRVYTF; d_call: TRBD1; clone_size: few; j_call: TRBJ1-2; v_call: TRBV18
cdr3_nt: TGTGCCAGCAGCTTCCAGAGTTCCTACGAGCAGTACTTC; cdr3_aa: CASSFQSSYEQYF; d_call: NA; clone_size: many; j_call: TRBJ2-7; v_call: TRBV11-2
cdr3_nt: TGCAGTGCTAGCCACACCGTTGGGGCGGAGGCTTATGAGCAGTTCTTC; cdr3_aa: CSASHTVGAEAYEQFF; d_call: NA; clone_size: NA; j_call: TRBJ2-1; v_call: TRBV20-1
cdr3_nt: TGTGCCAGCAGCCTATTTCAGGTTGATAATTCACCCCTCCACTTT; cdr3_aa: CASSLFQVDNSPLHF; d_call: NA; clone_size: NA; j_call: TRBJ1-6; v_call: TRBV7-9